The TCR beta chain described here comes from a study of T cell responses to AZD1222 COVID-19 vaccine. Method: immunoSEQ multiplex PCR; TCRdb's copy keeps in-frame clones and lacks some. The data contain more than 55,000 clones, 89% of them seen just once; the ten biggest clones take up over 5%. Germline-derived CDR1 and CDR2 are SGHRS and YFSETQ. The CDR3 covers 16 residues. The V and J ends lost 8 bases and 1 base respectively, with 21 bases between them. The receptor's source is an adult who received the AZD1222 COVID-19 vaccine. Sequencing was performed on peripheral blood, taken 28 days after the second AZD1222 dose. V gene TRBV5-1 combines with J gene TRBJ2-5; a weak D match, TRBD1 (5 bases). DNA for the CDR3: TGCGCCAGTAACCCCACGATAAACAGGCCCCAAGAGACCCAGTACTTC. Translation: CASNPTINRPQETQYF. Looking up the rest from reference TRBV5-1 and TRBJ2-5 gives the full variable domain: KAGVTQTPRYLIKTRGQQVTLSCSPISGHRSVSWYQQTPGQGLQFLFEYFSETQRNKGNFPGRFSGRQFSNSRSEMNVSTLELGDSALYLCASNPTINRPQETQYFGPGTRLLVL.